This TCR beta chain was retrieved from a study of blood T cell repertoires in COVID-19. About the study: Whether acute or convalescent, the COVID-19 samples came from the United States, Italy and Spain. Sources were T cells, B-cell-depleted T cells, or PBMCs; the material itself was cDNA or gDNA.

Measured with immunoSEQ multiplex PCR; TCRdb has only the in-frame clones, and not every one. This table has 270,000 or so clones, about 80% appearing once. Enrollees, about 18 to 89 years old, lived in approximately 25 US areas. Recovery meant two consecutive negative NP/OP PCR tests, professional clearance, or resolved symptoms. This receptor was identified in a man aged 45-60 years who had recovered from COVID-19. Specimen: PBMCs or T cells enriched from blood (not recorded which).

The CDR3 DNA sequence: TGTGCCACAGGGAGGCGGGAGGGCCTTAGTAATGAGCAGTTCTTC. It codes for CATGRREGLSNEQFF. The rearrangement links TRBV7-2 to TRBJ2-1, with 9 bases aligning to TRBD2. The ends lost 10 bases at V and 7 bases at J; junction bases unmatched: 14. Germline loops: CDR1 SGHTA, CDR2 FQGNSA. This CDR3 region has 15 residues.